The 23 T cell receptor beta chains below come from one sample, sequenced in a study of CD8 T cells in Susac syndrome (dated by TCRdb to about 2019). The library was produced with the immunoSEQ multiplex PCR assay. RNA was extracted using the RNeasy kit, and roughly 0.5 to 1 microgram was reverse transcribed with random hexamers. Clones were called with MiXCR by TCRdb after fastp trimmed the public reads at Q25, and only in-frame beta chains were retained. Identical CDR3 protein sequences are pooled into one entry, listed with their most common genes and DNA. Present in this sample are about 300,000 distinct CDR3 sequences, approximately 91% of which were seen just once. Around 0.18% of the sample belongs to the ten largest clones. Sequencing was performed on CD8+ T cells from PBMCs. Receptor source: a human donor with multiple sclerosis.

The rearrangement uses TRBV29-1 and TRBJ2-7; D is unresolved. This CDR3 comprises 13 residues. Germline CDR1 is SQVTM and CDR2 is ANQGSEA. The V gene lost 7 bases and the J gene lost 0 bases, with 13 bases spanning the gap. The CDR3 DNA reads as TGCAGCGCTACAACGAGGAGCTCCTACGAGCAGTACTTC. This codes for CSATTRSSYEQYF.

The chain is built from TRBV7-3 and TRBJ1-1; D remains ambiguous. Germline lookup yields CDR1 SGHTA and CDR2 FQGTGA. V dropped 3 bases and J dropped 1 base, with 6 bases sitting between them. The CDR3 sequence is 13 residues long. CDR3: CASSFSANTEAFF. The CDR3 DNA follows: TGTGCCAGCAGCTTTTCGGCGAACACTGAAGCTTTCTTT. The variable domain in full, completed from reference TRBV7-3 and TRBJ1-1, reads GAGVSQTPSNKVTEKGKYVELRCDPISGHTALYWYRQSLGQGPEFLIYFQGTGAADDSGLPNDRFFAVRPEGSVSTLKIQRTERGDSAVYLCASSFSANTEAFFGQGTRLTVV.

The chain joins TRBV4-3 to TRBJ2-7; D uncertain. CDR3 size: 16 residues. Germline CDR1 is LGHNA and CDR2 is YSLEER. Deletions cut 4 bases from V and 2 bases from J, with 18 bases between. The chain's CDR3 is CASSPSRATRPYEQYF. The CDR3 DNA reads TGCGCCAGCAGCCCCTCAAGAGCCACCAGACCCTACGAGCAGTACTTC.

The rearrangement links TRBV19 to TRBJ2-1; 14 positions match TRBD2. J gave up 8 bases and V 3 bases, and 3 bases lay outside the gene matches. CDR3 length equals 15 residues. In germline, CDR1 is LNHDA, CDR2 SQIVND (reference sequence). The CDR3 here is CASSMTSGRADEQFF. The CDR3 DNA sequence: TGTGCCAGTAGTATGACTAGCGGGAGGGCCGATGAGCAGTTCTTC.

This sequence joins TRBV20-1 and TRBJ2-7; the match to TRBD2 covers 7 bases. With V trimmed by 4 bases and J by 6 bases, 12 bases remained unmatched. The CDR3 length is 14 residues. Germline V gene data show CDR1 as DFQATT and CDR2 as SNEGSKA (reference sequence). The CDR3 loop is CSAIAGRDVGEQYF. Here the CDR3 DNA reads TGCAGTGCTATAGCGGGCAGGGACGTAGGCGAGCAGTACTTC.

This clonotype came up once. The chain has TRBV19 and TRBJ1-1; tentatively, D is TRBD1 (6 bases). This CDR3 region has 12 residues. V shed 6 bases and J shed 6 bases, with 11 bases lying between them. CDR1 and CDR2 from the germline V gene are LNHDA and SQIVND (reference sequence). CDR3 coding DNA: TGTGCCAGTAGCGGGGGGCTTGCTGAAGCTTTCTTT. Protein: CASSGGLAEAFF. The full variable domain, completed using reference TRBV19 and TRBJ1-1, is DGGITQSPKYLFRKEGQNVTLSCEQNLNHDAMYWYRQDPGQGLRLIYYSQIVNDFQKGDIAEGYSVSREKKESFPLTVTSAQKNPTAFYLCASSGGLAEAFFGQGTRLTVV.

This clonotype turned up a few times. V gene TRBV7-9 combines with J gene TRBJ1-2; no firm D call. Germline CDR1 SEHNR, CDR2 FQNEAQ (reference sequence). CDR3 length: 14 residues. V was clipped by 1 base and J by 3 bases, with 9 bases between them. In DNA, the CDR3 is TGTGCCAGCAGCTTAGGCAGCTCTTACTATGGCTACACCTTC. Encoded protein: CASSLGSSYYGYTF.

This chain's CDR3 is CATSRTNFDEQYF. For the CDR3, the DNA is TGTGCCACCAGCAGGACAAACTTCGACGAGCAGTACTTC. The rearrangement joins TRBV15 to TRBJ2-7; the D is unclear. Germline CDR1 is LNHNV and CDR2 is YYDKDF (reference sequence). The V gene lost 3 bases and the J gene lost 5 bases, with 11 bases spanning the gap. This CDR3 is 13 amino acids long.

The count of this clonotype is one. The rearrangement links TRBV7-9 to TRBJ2-7; 7 nucleotides align to TRBD1. The germline V gene has CDR1 SEHNR and CDR2 FQNEAQ (reference sequence). V was pared by 1 base and J by 6 bases, with 6 bases of the junction left unmatched. The CDR3 runs 14 residues. CDR3 region: CASSLVQGEREQYF. Here the CDR3 DNA reads TGTGCCAGCAGCTTAGTCCAGGGGGAGCGCGAGCAGTACTTC.

V gene TRBV7-3 combines with J gene TRBJ1-2; the D gene is possibly TRBD1 (5 bases). CDR3 length: 21 amino acids. Trimming left V 10 bases short and J 3 bases short, with 39 bases between. Germline CDR1 reads SGHTA; CDR2 reads FQGTGA. In nucleotides, the CDR3 is TGTGCCACTGGAGGGTTGAAAAGGAAAGAAACAGGAGCGGCCGATGACTATGGCTACACCTTC. Translated: CATGGLKRKETGAADDYGYTF.

The chain joins TRBV4-3 to TRBJ1-1; D ambiguous. CDR1 and CDR2 from the germline V gene are LGHNA and YSLEER. CDR3 length equals 12 residues. Trimming cost V 1 base and J 6 bases, with 6 bases left between them. In DNA form, the CDR3 reads TGCGCCAGCAGCCAAGGGTCCGCTGAAGCTTTCTTT. Its protein product is CASSQGSAEAFF.

This chain connects TRBV12-3 or TRBV12-4 to TRBJ2-5; D gene ambiguous. The CDR3 extends over 17 amino acids. Trimming removed 2 bases at V and 7 bases at J, with 23 bases between. CDR3 in amino acids: CASSLFSIQTQRGTQYF. Here the CDR3 DNA reads TGTGCCAGCAGTTTATTTTCTATACAGACACAACGAGGGACCCAGTACTTC.

The chain combines TRBV4-2 with TRBJ2-7; no definite D call. CDR1 and CDR2 from the germline V gene are LGHNA and YNFKEQ. This CDR3 region has 13 residues. V was pared by 4 bases and J by 6 bases, with 13 bases between. DNA of the CDR3: TGTGCCAGCAGCCGCTTCGAGTCGGGCGAGCAGTACTTC. It yields the protein CASSRFESGEQYF.

The V and J genes are TRBV7-3 and TRBJ2-3; 8 bases are a match to TRBD1. Germline CDR1 is SGHTA and CDR2 is FQGTGA. The V segment lost 5 bases and the J segment 2 bases; nucleotides outside the gene matches: 6. This CDR3 spans 15 amino acids. The CDR3 sequence is CASSTGQGLTDTQYF. CDR3 nucleotide sequence: TGTGCCAGCAGCACCGGACAGGGCCTCACAGATACGCAGTATTTT.

CDR3 sequence reads: CASSPYQGHYGYTF. CDR3 bases: TGTGCCAGCAGCCCCTACCAGGGGCACTATGGCTACACCTTC. This chain joins TRBV7-8 and TRBJ1-2; tentatively, D is TRBD1 (6 bases). CDR1 and CDR2 (germline): SGHVS, FQNEAQ. This CDR3 is built from 14 residues. Trimming pared 5 bases from V and 3 bases from J, leaving 13 bases between. Drawing the rest from reference TRBV7-8 and TRBJ1-2, the complete variable domain is GAGVSQSPRYKVAKRGQDVALRCDPISGHVSLFWYQQALGQGPEFLTYFQNEAQLDKSGLPSDRFFAERPEGSVSTLKIQRTQQEDSAVYLCASSPYQGHYGYTFGSGTRLTVV.

This chain connects TRBV9 to TRBJ1-4; tentatively, D is TRBD1 (5 bases). V lost 3 bases, J lost 6 bases, and 12 bases lay in between. The CDR3 consists of 14 residues. CDR1 is SGDLS, CDR2 YYNGEE, per germline. The CDR3 sequence: CASSAHGTDEKLFF. CDR3 bases: TGTGCCAGCAGCGCCCACGGGACGGATGAAAAACTGTTTTTT.

The chain couples TRBV7-9 to TRBJ2-5; D might be TRBD2 (6 bases). V dropped 6 bases and J dropped 3 bases, with 8 bases sitting between them. Germline loops: CDR1 SEHNR, CDR2 FQNEAQ (reference sequence). The CDR3 spans 12 residues. This chain's CDR3 is CASSRLEETQYF. In DNA, the CDR3 is TGTGCCAGCAGTCGACTAGAAGAGACCCAGTACTTC.

The chain couples TRBV29-1 to TRBJ1-5; the D is unclear. Germline V CDR1 and CDR2: SQVTM, ANQGSEA. The CDR3 is 14 residues long. V gave up 4 bases and J gave up 0 bases, with 10 bases separating them. CDR3 nucleotides: TGCAGCGTTGGGAGCCTGAATAGCAATCAGCCCCAGCATTTT. Its protein product is CSVGSLNSNQPQHF.

The chain carries TRBV6-2 or TRBV6-3 and TRBJ2-7; D unresolved. CDR1 and CDR2 from the germline V gene are MNHEY and SVGEGT. V was clipped by 8 bases and J by 0 bases, with 11 bases between them. The CDR3 is 13 amino acids. The CDR3 DNA is TGTGCCAGCTTAACGGCCCTCTCCTACGAGCAGTACTTC. Amino acids: CASLTALSYEQYF.

The J gene is TRBJ2-2, the V gene TRBV4-3; D is uncertain. Trimming shortened V by 4 bases and J by 0 bases, and 24 bases separated the two germline ends. The CDR3 is 20 residues long. Looked up from germline, CDR1 is LGHNA and CDR2 is YSLEER. DNA of the CDR3: TGCGCCAGCAGCCCCCTACGCTTCCAAACAGACGTACCGAACACCGGGGAGCTGTTTTTT. Its protein is CASSPLRFQTDVPNTGELFF.

This chain joins TRBV18 and TRBJ2-7; no firm D call. Germline V gene sequence: CDR1 KGHSH, CDR2 LQKENI. V lost 2 bases to trimming and J lost 3 bases, with 17 bases between them. This CDR3 contains 16 residues. CDR3 sequence reads: CASSPSDLRFGYEQYF. The CDR3 DNA is TGTGCCAGCTCACCATCAGACCTTAGGTTCGGCTACGAGCAGTACTTC.

This clonotype was recorded once. The chain recombines TRBV28 with TRBJ2-1; D not certain. CDR3 length equals 15 residues. The V end was cut by 3 bases, the J end by 4 bases, with 13 bases between. CDR1 is MDHEN, CDR2 SYDVKM, per germline. The DNA for the CDR3 is TGTGCCAGCAGTTTGTTGGTGGAGATTTACAATGAGCAGTTCTTC. This translates into CASSLLVEIYNEQFF.

This sequence joins TRBV20-1 and TRBJ1-1, with D hard to call. Germline CDR1 DFQATT, CDR2 SNEGSKA (reference sequence). The CDR3 runs 16 residues. V was trimmed by 2 bases and J by 0 bases, leaving 16 bases between them. The CDR3 spells CSARLPNVHLNTEAFF. The CDR3 nucleotides read TGCAGTGCTAGACTACCGAATGTTCATTTGAACACTGAAGCTTTCTTT.